These T cell receptor beta chains were read from a single sample in a study of CD8+CD57+ T cells in acquired aplastic anemia. TCRdb recomputed calls from the reads with MiXCR, one row per CDR3 protein. This table has some 220,000 distinct CDR3 sequences, 30% to 40% appearing once. What was sequenced was sorted CD4+, CD8+, or CD8+CD57+ T cells (not recorded which) from PBMCs. These receptors originate from a human donor in good health, serving as a control. Both conserved end residues are part of each CDR3. A D gene is named only where the DNA matches it firmly. Size is omitted from some rows. Given values are once, few, many or a class for expanded clones.

NA | TRBJ1-5 | TRBV2 | NA | CASSETAGNSNQPQHF | TGTGCCAGCAGTGAAACTGCAGGGAATAGCAATCAGCCCCAGCATTTT
NA | TRBJ2-3 | TRBV14 | NA | CASSLRGDGTDTQYF | TGTGCCAGCAGCCTACGCGGGGACGGCACAGATACGCAGTATTTT
NA | TRBJ1-1 | TRBV6-5 | many | CASSYSSTNTEAFF | TGTGCCAGCAGTTACTCGTCTACGAACACTGAAGCTTTCTTT
NA | TRBJ2-3 | TRBV19 | NA | CASRSPDTQYF | TGTGCCAGTAGGTCCCCGGATACGCAGTATTTT
NA | TRBJ1-2 | TRBV20-1 | NA | CSASDPMTGGYTF | TGCAGTGCTAGTGATCCAATGACTGGTGGCTACACCTTC
NA | TRBJ1-1 | TRBV20-1 | many | CSATSLNEAFF | TGCAGTGCTACATCTCTCAATGAAGCTTTCTTT
NA | TRBJ1-1 | TRBV5-1 | NA | CASSAGVLNTEAFF | TGCGCCAGCAGCGCAGGGGTCCTGAACACTGAAGCTTTCTTT
TRBD2 | TRBJ2-5 | TRBV12-3/TRBV12-4 | NA | CASSLGTSGRYF | TGTGCCAGCAGTCTAGGGACTAGCGGGCGCTACTTC
NA | TRBJ2-1 | TRBV19 | NA | CASSIEVGWSYNEQFF | TGTGCCAGTAGTATAGAGGTAGGGTGGTCCTACAATGAGCAGTTCTTC
NA | TRBJ1-6 | TRBV2 | many | CASSAGAGRIYSPLHF | TGTGCCAGCAGTGCAGGGGCAGGGCGCATATATTCACCCCTCCACTTT
NA | TRBJ2-3 | TRBV5-1 | few | CASSRSGTGQADTQYF | TGCGCCAGCAGCCGTTCCGGGACTGGGCAGGCGGATACGCAGTATTTT
TRBD1 | TRBJ2-1 | TRBV29-1 | many | CSVDQRQGGSYNEQFF | TGCAGCGTTGACCAACGACAGGGTGGATCCTACAATGAGCAGTTCTTC
NA | TRBJ1-1 | TRBV2 | many | CASRGGLNTEAFF | TGTGCCAGCAGGGGTGGGCTGAACACTGAAGCTTTCTTT
NA | TRBJ2-1 | TRBV11-2 | few | CASSLGVNRNNEQFF | TGTGCCAGCAGCTTAGGTGTCAACCGGAACAATGAGCAGTTCTTC
NA | TRBJ1-1 | TRBV11-1 | many | CASSPPPVTSPSTEAFF | TGTGCCAGCAGCCCCCCGCCGGTCACAAGCCCTAGCACTGAAGCTTTCTTT
NA | TRBJ2-1 | TRBV24-1 | once | CATSDSYNEQFF | TGTGCCACCAGCGACTCCTACAATGAGCAGTTCTTC
NA | TRBJ1-3 | TRBV6-5 | few | CASSSGFAGNTIYF | TGTGCCAGCAGTTCGGGGTTCGCTGGAAACACCATATATTTT
NA | TRBJ1-1 | TRBV7-9 | NA | CASSLATGPFEAFF | TGTGCCAGCAGCTTAGCGACAGGACCATTTGAAGCTTTCTTT
NA | TRBJ2-7 | TRBV27 | NA | CASSSVGFTYEQYF | TGTGCCAGCAGTTCAGTCGGCTTTACCTACGAGCAGTACTTC
NA | TRBJ1-2 | TRBV19 | NA | CASSAPGAGGYTF | TGTGCCAGTTCGGCCCCCGGGGCAGGAGGCTACACCTTC
NA | TRBJ2-3 | TRBV6-1 | many | CASSVRLFTDTQYF | TGTGCCAGCAGTGTCAGACTATTCACAGATACGCAGTATTTT
NA | TRBJ1-3 | TRBV20-1 | few | CSARDPSGATGNTIYF | TGCAGTGCTAGAGACCCGTCGGGGGCGACTGGAAACACCATATATTTT
TRBD2 | TRBJ2-3 | TRBV7-2 | many | CASSPTSGGDTQYF | TGTGCCAGCAGCCCAACTAGCGGGGGTGATACGCAGTATTTT
TRBD2 | TRBJ2-5 | TRBV19 | medium-sized | CASNPGGRSFSEETQYF | TGTGCCAGTAACCCGGGAGGGCGCTCCTTTTCCGAAGAGACCCAGTACTTC
NA | TRBJ1-1 | TRBV2 | NA | CASSSEREDSFEAFF | TGTGCCAGCAGTTCGGAGAGGGAGGACTCCTTTGAAGCTTTCTTT
TRBD1 | TRBJ2-3 | TRBV4-1 | NA | CASSQGTGNTDTQYF | TGCGCCAGCAGCCAAGGGACAGGGAACACAGATACGCAGTATTTT
NA | TRBJ2-2 | TRBV4-2 | few | CASSRSILATYSGELFF | TGTGCCAGCAGCCGGAGTATCCTAGCGACCTATTCCGGGGAGCTGTTTTTT
TRBD1 | TRBJ1-6 | TRBV2 | NA | CASRWGTGEDSPLHF | TGTGCCAGCCGGTGGGGGACAGGGGAGGATTCACCCCTCCACTTT
NA | TRBJ1-4 | TRBV10-3 | many | CAISGGEKLFF | TGTGCCATCAGTGGCGGGGAAAAACTGTTTTTT
TRBD2 | TRBJ2-2 | TRBV19 | many | CASSRLAGNTGELFF | TGTGCCAGTAGTAGACTAGCGGGGAACACCGGGGAGCTGTTTTTT
TRBD2 | TRBJ2-7 | TRBV24-1 | NA | CATSDSGTSLGEQYF | TGTGCCACCAGTGATTCAGGGACTAGTCTCGGGGAGCAGTACTTC
NA | TRBJ2-5 | TRBV18 | many | CASSPLSRETQYF | TGTGCCAGCTCACCACTCAGTCGGGAGACCCAGTACTTC
NA | TRBJ1-4 | TRBV19 | many | CASSIFGPPNEKLFF | TGTGCCAGTAGTATCTTCGGGCCGCCGAATGAAAAACTGTTTTTT
NA | TRBJ1-4 | TRBV19 | many | CASSIDQAKRLFF | TGTGCCAGTAGTATAGATCAGGCGAAACGCCTGTTTTTT
NA | TRBJ2-1 | TRBV26 | NA | CASRREISSYNEQFF | TGTGCCAGCCGGCGGGAGATTAGCTCCTACAATGAGCAGTTCTTC
NA | TRBJ2-3 | TRBV5-1 | many | CASSFRDNTDTQYF | TGCGCCAGCAGCTTCCGGGACAACACAGATACGCAGTATTTT
NA | TRBJ2-3 | TRBV19 | NA | CASSIGSKHTDTQYF | TGTGCCAGTAGTATCGGGTCCAAGCACACCGATACGCAGTATTTT
NA | TRBJ2-3 | TRBV11-1 | NA | CASSLSQGTTDTQYF | TGTGCCAGCAGCTTGAGTCAGGGGACGACAGATACGCAGTACTTT
NA | TRBJ1-2 | TRBV18 | many | CASSPELRGYTF | TGTGCCAGCTCACCGGAGCTGCGGGGCTACACCTTC
NA | TRBJ2-7 | TRBV6-5 | few | CASSSADKSYEQYF | TGTGCCAGCAGTTCGGCGGACAAGTCCTACGAGCAGTACTTC